The clone carrying this T cell receptor (beta chain) was seen only a few times. What it binds is unknown. Trimming left V 2 bases short and J 7 bases short, with 14 bases between. CDR1 is MNHNS, CDR2 SASEGT, per germline. CDR3 length: 15 amino acids. This record belongs to a study of cytomegalovirus exposure and HLA in healthy donors. Study conclusions and caveats: A later analysis found common viral pathogens apparently linked to several of the most significant clusters.

The PCR employed 60 Vbeta primers together with 13 Jbeta primers. Assay used: immunoSEQ multiplex PCR; TCRdb lists only in-frame clones, some missing. The data hold 120,000 or so clones, with roughly 15% observed a single time. Sequencing used PBMCs. The receptor was derived from a woman aged 18-29 years in good health and CMV-seronegative. The chain combines TRBV6-1 with TRBJ1-4; D is ambiguous. The DNA for the CDR3 is TGTGCCAGCAGTGAATCGGGAGGGTACGGTGAAAAACTGTTTTTT. Translated: CASSESGGYGEKLFF.